This T cell receptor (beta chain) was identified during a study of T cell responses to AZD1222 COVID-19 vaccine. Regarding the study as a whole: A mostly white British donor set with more females was recruited, and clonal diversity was possibly underestimated.

Here immunoSEQ multiplex PCR was the method, and the copy in TCRdb shows in-frame clones only, minus some. The table has 90,000 to 100,000 clones, around nine tenths seen once. With respect to this clone: What it binds is not known.

The specimen comprised peripheral blood, sampled on day 0 of AZD1222 vaccination. The origin of this receptor is an adult in good health.

For the CDR3, the DNA is TGCGCCAGCAGCTTACGACAGGGGACGGCCTACGAGCAGTACTTC. Translating it yields CASSLRQGTAYEQYF. The chain combines TRBV5-1 with TRBJ2-7; TRBD1 aligns across 8 bases. The CDR3 covers 15 residues. With V trimmed by 2 bases and J by 2 bases, 6 bases remained unmatched. CDR1 is SGHRS and CDR2 is YFSETQ in the germline V gene.